A selection of T cell receptor beta chains follows, all from one sample in a study of T cell changes during pregnancy in multiple sclerosis. Assay: immunoSEQ multiplex PCR; the TCRdb copy retains only in-frame clones and omits some. The sample consists of some 70,000 clones, around 94% of them appearing once. The material sequenced was peripheral blood, taken in the second trimester of pregnancy. The receptors shown here come from a female donor in good health, enrolled as a control in a pregnancy study. CDR3s include the opening cysteine and the closing phenylalanine or tryptophan. Clone size, where shown, is once, few, many, or a class for clones that have expanded.

clone_size j_call v_call cdr3_aa
- TRBJ1-1 TRBV29-1 CSVGGDRNTEAFF
- TRBJ2-2 TRBV9 CASSVNRGGELFF
once TRBJ1-4 TRBV30 CAWSTGRANEKLFF
- TRBJ2-3 TRBV4-1 CASSQDRRHRKTDTQYF
- TRBJ1-1 TRBV9 CASSAGQLNTEAFF
- TRBJ2-3 TRBV7-6 CASSLDGLITDTQYF
- TRBJ2-5 TRBV7-2 CASSLALIETQYF
- TRBJ1-2 TRBV10-3 CAAARDFRGYGYTF
- TRBJ2-7 TRBV6-5 CASSYSSAQRGYEQYF
- TRBJ1-4 TRBV14 CASSHRGVNEKLFF
- TRBJ2-5 TRBV15 CATSRGTSGGQETQYF
once TRBJ1-3 TRBV5-1 CASRPTGSGGNTIYF
- TRBJ2-2 TRBV30 CAAGGTRAWGTGELFF
- TRBJ2-5 TRBV4-1 CASSLGGGYRETQYF
- TRBJ1-5 TRBV28 CASRQGFIQPQHF
- TRBJ2-5 TRBV4-2 CASSPVRSGETQYF
- TRBJ1-2 TRBV2 CAPWTGDVYGYTF
- TRBJ1-1 TRBV10-3 CASLGGTEAFF
- TRBJ2-1 TRBV6-5 CASSRLAGYNEQFF
once TRBJ2-1 TRBV7-2 CASSSLTSGGGNEQFF
- TRBJ1-5 TRBV29-1 CSVATGYSNQPQHF
- TRBJ1-3 TRBV9 CASGRSGNTIYF
- TRBJ2-7 TRBV5-4 CASSPHQGNDIKYF
- TRBJ2-5 TRBV7-9 CASRSGRETQYF
- TRBJ2-7 TRBV28 CATGAGTGVFEQYF
- TRBJ1-2 TRBV6-5 CASSYKGLMGGYTF
- TRBJ2-3 TRBV4-1 CASSQEGSRGRNTQYF
- TRBJ1-1 TRBV5-6 CASRHGGLNTEAFF
once TRBJ2-7 TRBV2 CASREGRYEQYF
- TRBJ2-5 TRBV7-2 CASSARGATGAGETQYF
- TRBJ2-1 TRBV7-3 CASSLTRDRGNEQFF
- TRBJ1-1 TRBV19 CASSIGTANTEAFF
- TRBJ1-2 TRBV5-1 CASSLGLDYGYTF
- TRBJ1-4 TRBV7-2 CASSLGEGRAGKLFF
- TRBJ2-5 TRBV7-7 CASSSIQNQETQYF
- TRBJ1-4 TRBV18 CASSLSGGRDEKLFF
- TRBJ2-3 TRBV6-4 CASSDSGQGGTQYF
- TRBJ1-6 TRBV6-5 CASSYSPATGNSPLHF
- TRBJ1-4 TRBV7-2 CASSLVGGWSNEKLFF
- TRBJ2-3 TRBV5-6 CASSLTSGGGSSSTDTQYF